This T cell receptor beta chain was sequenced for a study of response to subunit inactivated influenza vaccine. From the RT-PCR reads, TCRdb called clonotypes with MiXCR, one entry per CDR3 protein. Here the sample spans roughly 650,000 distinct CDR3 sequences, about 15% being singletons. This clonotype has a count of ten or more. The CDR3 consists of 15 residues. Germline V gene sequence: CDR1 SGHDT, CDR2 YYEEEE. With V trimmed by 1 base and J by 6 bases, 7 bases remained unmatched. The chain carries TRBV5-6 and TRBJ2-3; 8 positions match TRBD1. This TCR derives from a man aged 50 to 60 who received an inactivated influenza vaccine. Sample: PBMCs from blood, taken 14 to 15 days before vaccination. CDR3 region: CASSLLQGATDTQYF. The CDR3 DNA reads TGTGCCAGCAGCTTGTTGCAGGGGGCGACGGATACGCAGTATTTT.